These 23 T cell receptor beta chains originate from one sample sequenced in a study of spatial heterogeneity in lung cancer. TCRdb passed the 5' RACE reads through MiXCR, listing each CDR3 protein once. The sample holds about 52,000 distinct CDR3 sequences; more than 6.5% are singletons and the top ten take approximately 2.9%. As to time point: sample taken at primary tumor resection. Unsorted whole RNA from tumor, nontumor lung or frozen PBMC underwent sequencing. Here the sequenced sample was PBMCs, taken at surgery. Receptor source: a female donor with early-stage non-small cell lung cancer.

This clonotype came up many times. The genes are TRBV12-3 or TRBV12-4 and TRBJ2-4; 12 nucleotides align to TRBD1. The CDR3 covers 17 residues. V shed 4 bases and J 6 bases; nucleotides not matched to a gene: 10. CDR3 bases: TGTGCCAGCAGTTCCGGGACAGGGGGCTCGGGGCGAAACATTCAGTACTTC. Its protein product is CASSSGTGGSGRNIQYF.

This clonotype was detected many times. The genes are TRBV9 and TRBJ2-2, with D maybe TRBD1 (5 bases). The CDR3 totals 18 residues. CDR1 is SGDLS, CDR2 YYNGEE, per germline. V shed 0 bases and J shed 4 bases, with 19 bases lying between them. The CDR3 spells CASSVEPAGSFRTGELFF. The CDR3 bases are TGTGCCAGCAGCGTAGAACCGGCAGGGTCATTCCGCACCGGGGAGCTGTTTTTT.

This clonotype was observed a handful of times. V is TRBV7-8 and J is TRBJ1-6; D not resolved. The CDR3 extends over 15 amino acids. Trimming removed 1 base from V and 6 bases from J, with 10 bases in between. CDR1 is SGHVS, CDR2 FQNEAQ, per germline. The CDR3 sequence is CASSLEANPNSPLHF. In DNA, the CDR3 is TGTGCCAGCAGCTTAGAGGCGAACCCTAATTCACCCCTCCACTTT.

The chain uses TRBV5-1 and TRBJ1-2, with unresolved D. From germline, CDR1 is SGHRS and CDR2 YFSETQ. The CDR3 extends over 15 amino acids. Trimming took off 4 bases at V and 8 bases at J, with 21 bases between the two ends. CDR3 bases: TGCGCCAGCAGCGCGGCCCCCCGGGCCGGGGAAGGCTACACCTTC. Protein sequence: CASSAAPRAGEGYTF.

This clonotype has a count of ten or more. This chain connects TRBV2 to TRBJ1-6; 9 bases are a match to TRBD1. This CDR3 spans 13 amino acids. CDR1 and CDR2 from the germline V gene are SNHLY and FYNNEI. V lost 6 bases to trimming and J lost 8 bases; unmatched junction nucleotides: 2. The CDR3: CASRGQGYSPLHF. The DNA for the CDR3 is TGTGCCAGCAGGGGACAGGGCTATTCACCCCTCCACTTT.

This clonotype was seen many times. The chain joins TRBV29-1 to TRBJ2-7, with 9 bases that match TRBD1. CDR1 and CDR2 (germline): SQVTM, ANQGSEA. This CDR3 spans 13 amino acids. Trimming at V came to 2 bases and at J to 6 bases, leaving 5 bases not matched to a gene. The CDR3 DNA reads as TGCAGCGTTGAACGTGGGACAGGGACCGAGCAGTACTTC. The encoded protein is CSVERGTGTEQYF.

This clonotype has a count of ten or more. CDR3 coding DNA: TGTGCCAGCAGCTTAGGGGGCAGCCGCTACGAGCAGTACTTC. The encoded protein is CASSLGGSRYEQYF. The V call is TRBV11-2, the J call TRBJ2-7; D might be TRBD1 (5 bases). Trimming pared 1 base from V and 3 bases from J, leaving 10 bases between. CDR1 is SGHAT and CDR2 is FQNNGV in the germline V gene. The CDR3 contains 14 residues. Complete variable domain (other parts from reference TRBV11-2 and TRBJ2-7): EAGVAQSPRYKIIEKRQSVAFWCNPISGHATLYWYQQILGQGPKLLIQFQNNGVVDDSQLPKDRFSAERLKGVDSTLKIQPAKLEDSAVYLCASSLGGSRYEQYFGPGTRLTVT.

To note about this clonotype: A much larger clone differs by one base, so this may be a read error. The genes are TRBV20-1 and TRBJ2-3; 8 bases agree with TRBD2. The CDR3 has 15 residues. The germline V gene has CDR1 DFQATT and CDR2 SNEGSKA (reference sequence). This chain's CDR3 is CRARVGGGRSDTQYF. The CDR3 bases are TGCAGGGCTAGAGTTGGCGGGGGGCGCTCAGATACGCAGTATTTT.

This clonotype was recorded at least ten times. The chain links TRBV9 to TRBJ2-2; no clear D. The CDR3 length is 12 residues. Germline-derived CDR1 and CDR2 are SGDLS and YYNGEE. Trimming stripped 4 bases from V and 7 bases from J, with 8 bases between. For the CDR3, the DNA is TGTGCCAGCAGCCCTACAGACGGGGAGCTGTTTTTT. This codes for CASSPTDGELFF.

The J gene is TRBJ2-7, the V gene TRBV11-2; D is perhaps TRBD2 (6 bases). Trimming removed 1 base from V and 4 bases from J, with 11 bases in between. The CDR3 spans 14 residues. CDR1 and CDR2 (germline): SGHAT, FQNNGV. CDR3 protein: CASSLVGTVYEQYF. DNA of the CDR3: TGTGCCAGCAGCTTAGTAGGGACTGTTTACGAGCAGTACTTC.

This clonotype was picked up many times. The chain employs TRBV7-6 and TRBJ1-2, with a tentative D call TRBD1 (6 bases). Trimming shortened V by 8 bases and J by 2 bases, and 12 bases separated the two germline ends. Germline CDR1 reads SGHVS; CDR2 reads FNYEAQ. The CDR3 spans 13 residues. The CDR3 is CASSQQGNYGYTF. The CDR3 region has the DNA TGTGCCAGCTCTCAACAGGGAAACTATGGCTACACCTTC.

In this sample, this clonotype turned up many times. The CDR3 loop reads CASSRDRGRSNEQFF. CDR3 coding DNA: TGTGCCAGCAGCCGTGACAGGGGCCGTTCCAATGAGCAGTTCTTC. V and J are TRBV2 and TRBJ2-1, with TRBD1 identical over 8 bases. The V gene's germline CDR1 is SNHLY and CDR2 FYNNEI. V lost 6 bases and J lost 6; bases outside the gene matches: 10. The CDR3 length is 15 residues.

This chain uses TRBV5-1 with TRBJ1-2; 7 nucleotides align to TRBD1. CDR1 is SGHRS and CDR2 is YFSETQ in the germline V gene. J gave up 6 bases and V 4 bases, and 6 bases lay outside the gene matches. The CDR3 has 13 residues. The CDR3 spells CASSEDRIDGYTF. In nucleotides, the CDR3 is TGCGCCAGCAGCGAGGACAGGATAGATGGCTACACCTTC. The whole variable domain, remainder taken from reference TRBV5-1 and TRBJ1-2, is KAGVTQTPRYLIKTRGQQVTLSCSPISGHRSVSWYQQTPGQGLQFLFEYFSETQRNKGNFPGRFSGRQFSNSRSEMNVSTLELGDSALYLCASSEDRIDGYTFGSGTRLTVV.

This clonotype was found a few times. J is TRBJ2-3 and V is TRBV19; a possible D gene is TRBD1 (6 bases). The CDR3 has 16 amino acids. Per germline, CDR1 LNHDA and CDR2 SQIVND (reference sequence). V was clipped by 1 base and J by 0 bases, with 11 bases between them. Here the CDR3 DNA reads TGTGCCAGTAGTATAGTTAGCAGGGGTAGCACAGATACGCAGTATTTT. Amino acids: CASSIVSRGSTDTQYF.

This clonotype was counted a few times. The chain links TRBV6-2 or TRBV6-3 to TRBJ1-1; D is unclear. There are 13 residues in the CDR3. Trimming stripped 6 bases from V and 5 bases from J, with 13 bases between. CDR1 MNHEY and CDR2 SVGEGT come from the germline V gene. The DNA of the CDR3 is TGTGCCAGCAGGCCTTTCGGTGGGACTGAAGCTTTCTTT. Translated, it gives CASRPFGGTEAFF.

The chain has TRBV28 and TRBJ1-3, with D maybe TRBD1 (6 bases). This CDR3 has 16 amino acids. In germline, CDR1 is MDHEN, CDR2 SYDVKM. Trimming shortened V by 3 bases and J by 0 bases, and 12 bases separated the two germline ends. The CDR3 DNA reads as TGTGCCAGCAGTTTTGGGGGACATCTCTCTGGAAACACCATATATTTT. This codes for CASSFGGHLSGNTIYF.

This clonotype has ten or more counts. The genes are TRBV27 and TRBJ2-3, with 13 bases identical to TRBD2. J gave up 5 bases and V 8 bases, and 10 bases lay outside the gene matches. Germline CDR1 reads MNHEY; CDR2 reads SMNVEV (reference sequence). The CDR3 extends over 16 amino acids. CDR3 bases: TGTGCCAGCGCCTCATTCACTAGCGGGGGGGGAGATACGCAGTATTTT. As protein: CASASFTSGGGDTQYF.

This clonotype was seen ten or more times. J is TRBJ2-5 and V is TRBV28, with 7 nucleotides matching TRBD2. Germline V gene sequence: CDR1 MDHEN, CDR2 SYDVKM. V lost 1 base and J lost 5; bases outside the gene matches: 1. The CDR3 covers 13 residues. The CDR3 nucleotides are TGTGCCAGCAGTTTATCCGGGGGGGAGACCCAGTACTTC. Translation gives CASSLSGGETQYF.

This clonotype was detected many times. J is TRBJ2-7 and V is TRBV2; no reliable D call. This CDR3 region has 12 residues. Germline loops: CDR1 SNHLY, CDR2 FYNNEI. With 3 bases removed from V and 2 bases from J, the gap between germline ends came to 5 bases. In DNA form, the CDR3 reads TGTGCCAGCAGTGACGGGCCCTACGAGCAGTACTTC. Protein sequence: CASSDGPYEQYF. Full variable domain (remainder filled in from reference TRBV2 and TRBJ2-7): EPEVTQTPSHQVTQMGQEVILRCVPISNHLYFYWYRQILGQKVEFLVSFYNNEISEKSEIFDDQFSVERPDGSNFTLKIRSTKLEDSAMYFCASSDGPYEQYFGPGTRLTVT.

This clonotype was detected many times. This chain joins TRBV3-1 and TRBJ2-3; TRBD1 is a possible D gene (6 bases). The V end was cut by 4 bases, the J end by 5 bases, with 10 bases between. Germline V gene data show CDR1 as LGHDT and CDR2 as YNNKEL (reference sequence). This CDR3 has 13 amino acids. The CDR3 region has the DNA TGTGCCAGCAGCCCCAGGACAGAAGATACGCAGTATTTT. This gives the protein CASSPRTEDTQYF.

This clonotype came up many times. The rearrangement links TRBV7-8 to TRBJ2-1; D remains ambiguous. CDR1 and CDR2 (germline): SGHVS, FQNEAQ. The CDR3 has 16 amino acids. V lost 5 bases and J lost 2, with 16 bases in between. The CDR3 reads CASSLLVGNTYNEQFF. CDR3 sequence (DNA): TGTGCCAGCAGCCTACTTGTAGGCAACACCTACAATGAGCAGTTCTTC.

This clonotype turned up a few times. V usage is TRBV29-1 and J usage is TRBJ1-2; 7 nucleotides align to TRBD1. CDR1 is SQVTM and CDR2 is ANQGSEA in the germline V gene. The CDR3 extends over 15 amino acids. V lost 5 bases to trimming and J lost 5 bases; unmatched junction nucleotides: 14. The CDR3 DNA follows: TGCAGCGTTCTTAGACCGACAGGGCTAGGGTATGGCTACACCTTC. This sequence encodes CSVLRPTGLGYGYTF.

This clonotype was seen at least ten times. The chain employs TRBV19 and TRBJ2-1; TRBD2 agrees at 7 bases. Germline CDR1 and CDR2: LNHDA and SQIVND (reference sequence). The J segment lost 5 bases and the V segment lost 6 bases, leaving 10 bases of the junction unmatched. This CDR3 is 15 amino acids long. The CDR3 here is CASSPPWAGDNEQFF. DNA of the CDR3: TGTGCCAGTAGCCCCCCGTGGGCGGGGGACAATGAGCAGTTCTTC. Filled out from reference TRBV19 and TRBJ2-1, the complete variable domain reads DGGITQSPKYLFRKEGQNVTLSCEQNLNHDAMYWYRQDPGQGLRLIYYSQIVNDFQKGDIAEGYSVSREKKESFPLTVTSAQKNPTAFYLCASSPPWAGDNEQFFGPGTRLTVL.